This paragraph reports one T cell receptor (beta chain). The antigen remains unidentified. This sample is part of a study of T cells in Graves' hyperthyroidism and ophthalmopathy. General study findings and limits: The model anticipated ophthalmopathy a median about 7 months pre-onset. Most thyroid-expanded clonotypes above 0.001 were also found in blood.

Trimming took off 2 bases at V and 9 bases at J, with 22 bases between the two ends. Germline V lookup: CDR1 LGHDT, CDR2 YNNKEL (reference sequence). The CDR3 spans 16 residues. Authors of the study amplified TCR beta CDR3 regions from RNA transcripts. TCR CDR3 regions were first amplified by RT-PCR with HTBI primers. One entry per CDR3 protein, called by TCRdb with MiXCR from the multiplex PCR reads. The profile shows hundreds of thousands of distinct CDR3 sequences, more than 20% of them singletons. The diagnoses drew upon clinical symptoms, serum thyroxine and TRAb, thyroid ultrasound and orbital computed tomography.

The sample comprised blood. This chain joins TRBV3-1 and TRBJ2-5, with a weak D call TRBD1 (6 bases). This receptor was identified in a man aged 25-40 years with Graves' ophthalmopathy. The CDR3 loop reads CASSQYFSQGPTAQYF. CDR3 DNA: TGTGCCAGCAGCCAATACTTCTCCCAGGGGCCAACGGCCCAGTACTTC.